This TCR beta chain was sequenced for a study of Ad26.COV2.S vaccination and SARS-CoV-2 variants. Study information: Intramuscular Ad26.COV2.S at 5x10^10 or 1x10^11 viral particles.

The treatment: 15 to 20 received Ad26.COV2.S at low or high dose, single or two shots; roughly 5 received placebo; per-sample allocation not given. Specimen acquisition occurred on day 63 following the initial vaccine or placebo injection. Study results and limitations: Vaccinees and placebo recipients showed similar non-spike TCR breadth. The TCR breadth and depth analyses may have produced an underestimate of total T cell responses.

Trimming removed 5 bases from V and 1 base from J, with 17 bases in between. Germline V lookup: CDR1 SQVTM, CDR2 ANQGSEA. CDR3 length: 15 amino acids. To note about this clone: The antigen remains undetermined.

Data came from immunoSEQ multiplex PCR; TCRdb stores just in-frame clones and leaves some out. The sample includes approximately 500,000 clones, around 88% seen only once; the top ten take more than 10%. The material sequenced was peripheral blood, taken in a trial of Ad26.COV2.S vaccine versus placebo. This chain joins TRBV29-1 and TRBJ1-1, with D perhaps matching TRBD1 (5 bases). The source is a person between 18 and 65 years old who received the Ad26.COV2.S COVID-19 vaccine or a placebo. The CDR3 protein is CSVRYIGAWNTEAFF. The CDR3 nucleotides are TGCAGCGTTCGATATATCGGGGCATGGAACACTGAAGCTTTCTTT.